This T cell receptor beta chain was profiled in a study of regulatory T cells in long-lasting Graves disease. The time point was: newly diagnosed GD, antithyroid drugs for less than 3 months. From PBMCs, RNA was extracted and then used to make the TCR library. Looked up from germline, CDR1 is LGHNA and CDR2 is YNFKEQ. Trimming took 1 base from V and 10 from J; bases not matched to a gene: 25. The CDR3 contains 22 residues. Arm-PCR with iRepertoire HTBI primers amplified the CDR3 regions for these TCR beta libraries. TCRdb independently ran MiXCR on the multiplex PCR reads; one entry per CDR3 protein. The table records around 400,000 distinct CDR3 sequences, over 9.5% of them present only once. These data also formed part of another study, on T cells in Graves' hyperthyroidism and ophthalmopathy.

The chain recombines TRBV4-2 with TRBJ1-6; 10 positions agree with TRBD1. Material: peripheral blood mononuclear cells (PBMCs), obtained at new diagnosis, from a patient treated with antithyroid drugs. The clonotype was recovered from a woman under 30 with Graves disease. The CDR3 nucleotides are TGTGCCAGCAGCCAAGGGGGGAAGTGGGCCCTGTGGACAGGGGGATCCGGGTCACCCCTCCACTTT. This gives the protein CASSQGGKWALWTGGSGSPLHF.